This T cell receptor beta chain was identified during a study of shared clonotypes between healthy human individuals. Data came from immunoSEQ multiplex PCR; TCRdb stores just in-frame clones and leaves some out. Among about half a million clones listed, roughly 80% were seen once. The CDR3 covers 16 residues. V lost 1 base, J lost 3 bases, and 4 bases stayed unmatched. Germline lookup yields CDR1 SGHVS and CDR2 FQNEAQ. This chain joins TRBV7-8 and TRBJ2-3; 10 bases match TRBD2. Sample: PBMCs. The sequence was collected from a woman in her forties in good health. Some clones in this sample may be carry-over from other donors' samples. This CDR3 is CASSLGSGGLTDTQYF. The CDR3 nucleotides read TGTGCCAGCAGCTTAGGTAGCGGGGGGTTAACAGATACGCAGTATTTT.